The rows below give T cell receptor beta chains drawn from one sample of a study of CD8+ T cells in alopecia areata. Some clones are missing from TCRdb's copy, which holds only in-frame ones; the method was immunoSEQ multiplex PCR. The sample holds more than 95,000 clones, about 59% seen once. The starting material was CD4+ T cells sorted from blood, obtained at week 4, from a patient treated with tofacitinib. These receptors were taken from a human donor with alopecia areata. CDR3s include the opening cysteine and the closing phenylalanine or tryptophan. A D gene is named only where the DNA matches it firmly. Size values are once, few and many counts, or a class for expanded clones, and some rows have none.

TRBV13	TRBJ2-7	few	-	TGTGCCAGCAGCAGCCGGGACTGGAGCCTCTTCTTGACACTTAGCTCCTACGAGCAGTACTTC	CASSSRDWSLFLTLSSYEQYF
TRBV29-1	TRBJ1-2	few	-	TGCAGCGTTGACCATTCTACAAACTATGGCTACACCTTC	CSVDHSTNYGYTF
TRBV6-4	TRBJ2-3	-	TRBD2	TGTGCCAGCAGTCCCGCGGGACTAACCACAGATACGCAGTATTTT	CASSPAGLTTDTQYF
TRBV7-3	TRBJ1-5	-	-	TGTGCCAGCAGAACCACCGCAGGGGGCAATCAGCCCCAGCATTTT	CASRTTAGGNQPQHF
TRBV2	TRBJ1-1	once	-	TGTGCCAGCCGGACAGAGTCTGATTTCTTT	CASRTESDFF
TRBV29-1	TRBJ1-2	-	-	TGCAGCGTTGCGGACAGTAACTATGGCTACACCTTC	CSVADSNYGYTF
TRBV5-4	TRBJ2-5	-	-	TGTGCCAGCAGCTCCGGGACCTCGAGGCGAGAGACCCAGTACTTC	CASSSGTSRRETQYF
TRBV29-1	TRBJ2-2	-	TRBD1	TGCAGCGTCAACAGGGGTCTAACCGGGGAGCTGTTTTTT	CSVNRGLTGELFF
TRBV30	TRBJ2-3	-	-	TGTGCCTGGAGGTTACATCTCACAGATACGCAGTATTTT	CAWRLHLTDTQYF
TRBV30	TRBJ2-1	-	TRBD2	TGTGCCTGGAGTGTACTGGCTAGCGGGTCTCGGTTTGAGCAGTTCTTC	CAWSVLASGSRFEQFF
TRBV23-1	TRBJ2-7	once	TRBD1	TGCGCCAGCAGTCAGTGGGACAGGGGTAACTACGAGCAGTACTTC	CASSQWDRGNYEQYF
TRBV28	TRBJ2-7	-	-	TGTGCCAGCAGTTTAGAACTTACCGAGCAGTACTTC	CASSLELTEQYF
TRBV4-1	TRBJ1-1	-	-	TGCGCCAGCAGCGATTACACTGAAGCTTTCTTT	CASSDYTEAFF
TRBV4-3	TRBJ1-5	few	-	TGCGCCAGCAGCCAAGAAGCTATCAAGGCTAGCAATCAGCCCCAGCATTTT	CASSQEAIKASNQPQHF
TRBV27	TRBJ1-2	-	TRBD1	TGTGCCAGCAGTTCGTGGACAGGAGATGGCTACACCTTC	CASSSWTGDGYTF
TRBV2	TRBJ1-5	-	-	TGTGCCAGCAGTGAAGGGGAGCCCCAGCATTTT	CASSEGEPQHF
TRBV23-1	TRBJ1-5	once	-	TGCGCCAGCAGTCAATCATGGGCCAGGGGAGGCCAGCCCCAGCATTTT	CASSQSWARGGQPQHF
TRBV30	TRBJ2-6	-	TRBD1	TGTGCCTGGAGTGTCCCGACAGGGGCTGGGGCCAACGTCCTGACTTTC	CAWSVPTGAGANVLTF
TRBV30	TRBJ1-1	-	-	TGTGCCTGGAGTGTACTCCCGAACACTGAAGCTTTCTTT	CAWSVLPNTEAFF
TRBV25-1	TRBJ2-1	-	TRBD2	TGTGCCAGCAGTGAAGTAAGCGGGAGCCTATACAATGAGCAGTTCTTC	CASSEVSGSLYNEQFF
TRBV27	TRBJ1-2	-	-	TGTGCCAGCAGTTTAGCGATGCGGGGGAACTATGGCTACACCTTC	CASSLAMRGNYGYTF
TRBV28	TRBJ2-1	-	-	TGTGCCAGCCTTCCGGGACACCTCTACAATGAGCAGTTCTTC	CASLPGHLYNEQFF
TRBV28	TRBJ2-7	-	-	TGTGCCAGCAGTTTTCGGGCAGGCCACGAGCAGTACTTC	CASSFRAGHEQYF
TRBV7-9	TRBJ2-3	-	-	TGTGCCAGCAGCTTCGAAGATACGCAGTATTTT	CASSFEDTQYF
TRBV4-3	TRBJ2-7	-	-	TGCGCCAGCAGCCCTCGAAACGGACCGTTCTACGAGCAGTACTTC	CASSPRNGPFYEQYF
TRBV7-3	TRBJ2-3	-	-	TGTGCCAGCAGCCTCCTGCCGGGGACTAGCACAGATACGCAGTATTTT	CASSLLPGTSTDTQYF
TRBV7-9	TRBJ2-7	-	-	TGTGCCAGCAGCTTTGGCGGTTCCTACGAGCAGTACTTC	CASSFGGSYEQYF
TRBV15	TRBJ2-5	-	-	TGTGCCACCAGCAGAGGAGGGGGGGCCCAAGAGACCCAGTACTTC	CATSRGGGAQETQYF
TRBV4-2	TRBJ1-5	once	-	TGTGCCAGCAGCTTGTCGTTCCGGGACGCCAACTCCTTAAATCAGCCCCAGCATTTT	CASSLSFRDANSLNQPQHF
TRBV28	TRBJ1-1	-	-	TGTGCCAGCACGAGGCCCCTGGTCAGGACTGAAGCTTTCTTT	CASTRPLVRTEAFF
TRBV7-3	TRBJ2-7	-	TRBD1	TGTGCCAGCAGCTTCGGACAGGGCCAGCAGTACTTC	CASSFGQGQQYF
TRBV27	TRBJ2-7	-	-	TGTGCCAGCAGTCTCGGGACATCGATGGAGCAGTACTTC	CASSLGTSMEQYF
TRBV7-8	TRBJ1-2	-	-	TGTGCCAGCAGCTTAGGGGGGCATGATGGCTACACCTTC	CASSLGGHDGYTF
TRBV7-9	TRBJ1-1	-	-	TGTGCCAGCAGCCCCGGACGAGGGATAAACACTGAAGCTTTCTTT	CASSPGRGINTEAFF
TRBV23-1	TRBJ2-7	-	TRBD1	TGCGCCAGCGGCGGGACAGGGATCCCCGCAACCTACGAGCAGTACTTC	CASGGTGIPATYEQYF
TRBV20-1	TRBJ1-1	-	-	TGCAGTGTCCAGCCTGAAGCTTTCTTT	CSVQPEAFF
TRBV30	TRBJ2-4	-	-	TGTGCCTGGAGTGTGCAGGGCAGGGTTATTAACATTCAGTACTTC	CAWSVQGRVINIQYF
TRBV28	TRBJ2-3	few	-	TGTGCCAGCAGTGCGGGGACCACAGATACGCAGTATTTT	CASSAGTTDTQYF
TRBV30	TRBJ2-7	few	-	TGTGCCTGGAGTAACGGGTACGAGCAGTACTTC	CAWSNGYEQYF
TRBV9	TRBJ2-6	-	-	TGTGGGCCCTTGAGGGCCAACGTCCTGACTTTC	CGPLRANVLTF
TRBV5-6	TRBJ2-1	once	-	TGTGCCAGCAGCCCAAAACATGGCAATGAGCAGTTCTTC	CASSPKHGNEQFF
TRBV4-3	TRBJ2-1	-	-	TGCGCCAGCAGCCAAGACGCTCGAGGGGCAGCCTACAATGAGCAGTTCTTC	CASSQDARGAAYNEQFF
TRBV10-3	TRBJ2-3	-	-	TGTGCCATCGGATCTGAGAGATCGGATAGGGATACGCAGTATTTT	CAIGSERSDRDTQYF
TRBV30	TRBJ2-4	-	TRBD2	TGTGCCTGGAGTGTACCGGGGACTAGCACAAACATTCAGTACTTC	CAWSVPGTSTNIQYF
TRBV4-1	TRBJ2-5	-	-	TGCGCCAGCAGCCAAGAACTAGCCCAGGCAGCACAAGAGACCCAGTACTTC	CASSQELAQAAQETQYF
TRBV2	TRBJ1-2	-	TRBD1	TGTGCCAGCAGTGAATACAGGGGGGACTATGGCTACACCTTC	CASSEYRGDYGYTF
TRBV25-1	TRBJ2-2	-	-	TGTGCCAGCAGCCGGGACTACACCGGGGAGCTGTTTTTT	CASSRDYTGELFF
TRBV25-1	TRBJ2-5	-	TRBD2	TGTGCCAGCGAGCCAGCGGGAGTGTTTACCCAGTACTTC	CASEPAGVFTQYF
TRBV30	TRBJ2-1	-	-	TGTGCCGGGGCGGGAGACAGGGGTTACAATGAGCAGTTCTTC	CAGAGDRGYNEQFF
TRBV29-1	TRBJ2-3	-	TRBD2	TGCAGCGTTGAGTCGGGTGCGGGGGGGGATACGCAGTATTTT	CSVESGAGGDTQYF
TRBV2	TRBJ1-2	-	-	TGTGCCAGCAGTGAGTGGGACCCAATCTTC	CASSEWDPIF
TRBV28	TRBJ1-2	-	TRBD1	TGTGCCAGCAGTTTAATCAGGGGGCTCGGCTACACCTTC	CASSLIRGLGYTF
TRBV15	TRBJ2-7	-	TRBD2	TGTGCCACCAGCAGAGATTACTCCCTAGCGGGAGGCTACGAGCAGTACTTC	CATSRDYSLAGGYEQYF
TRBV9	TRBJ2-7	-	-	TGTGCCAGCAGCGTATCCTCCGGGAGCTTCAACGAGCAGTACTTC	CASSVSSGSFNEQYF
TRBV7-2	TRBJ2-6	few	-	TGTGCCAGCAGCTTAGTCAGGGGTTCTGGGGCCAACGTCCTGACTTTC	CASSLVRGSGANVLTF
TRBV28	TRBJ2-1	few	-	TGTGCCAGCAGTCCAGGGAGTCCCCTATTCTTC	CASSPGSPLFF
TRBV10-3	TRBJ2-1	-	TRBD1	TGTGCCATCACCGAGGGGACAGGAAGCTCCTACAATGAGCAGTTCTTC	CAITEGTGSSYNEQFF
TRBV18	TRBJ1-5	-	-	TGTGCCAGCTCACCCGCGACAAGCAATCAGCCCCAGCATTTT	CASSPATSNQPQHF
TRBV4-3	TRBJ2-5	-	TRBD1	TGCGCCAGCAGCCAAGTCAAGGGGGCAGGGGAGACCCAGTACTTC	CASSQVKGAGETQYF